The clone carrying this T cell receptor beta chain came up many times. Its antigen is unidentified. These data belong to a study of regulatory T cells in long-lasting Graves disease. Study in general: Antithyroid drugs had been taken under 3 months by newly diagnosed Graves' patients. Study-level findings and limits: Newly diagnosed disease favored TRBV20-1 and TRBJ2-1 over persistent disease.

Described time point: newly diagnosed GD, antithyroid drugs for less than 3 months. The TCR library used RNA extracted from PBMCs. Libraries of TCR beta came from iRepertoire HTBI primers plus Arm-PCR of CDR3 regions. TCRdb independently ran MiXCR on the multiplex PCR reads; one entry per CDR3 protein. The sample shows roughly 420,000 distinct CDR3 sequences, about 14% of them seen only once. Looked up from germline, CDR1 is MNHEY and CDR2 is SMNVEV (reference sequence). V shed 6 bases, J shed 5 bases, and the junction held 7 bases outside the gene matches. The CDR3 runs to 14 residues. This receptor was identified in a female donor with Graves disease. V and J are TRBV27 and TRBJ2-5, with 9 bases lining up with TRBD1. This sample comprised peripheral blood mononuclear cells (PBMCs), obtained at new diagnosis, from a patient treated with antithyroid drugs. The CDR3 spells CASSPYRGPETQYF. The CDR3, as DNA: TGTGCCAGCAGCCCTTACAGGGGGCCCGAGACCCAGTACTTC.